Below are 9 T cell receptor beta chains sequenced from a single sample in a study of blood T cell repertoires in COVID-19. The method was immunoSEQ multiplex PCR; TCRdb's version includes in-frame clones alone and lacks a portion of them. The table lists around 150,000 clones, approximately 88% of them singletons. The sequenced sample consisted of peripheral blood. The receptors come from a woman older than 75 with active or convalescent COVID-19.

The rearrangement links TRBV30 to TRBJ1-5; no clear D. V gave up 3 bases and J gave up 0 bases, with 6 bases separating them. Germline CDR1 reads GTSNPN; CDR2 reads SVGIG (reference sequence). CDR3 length equals 13 residues. The CDR3 is CAWSQNSNQPQHF. The CDR3 DNA sequence: TGTGCCTGGAGCCAGAATAGCAATCAGCCCCAGCATTTT.

The chain has TRBV18 and TRBJ1-2; 7 nucleotides line up with TRBD1. Germline V gene lookup returns CDR1 KGHSH and CDR2 LQKENI. Losses at the gene ends were 5 bases for V and 0 bases for J; bases not matched to a gene: 6. This CDR3 has 15 residues. The CDR3 sequence is CASSGTGQTNYGYTF. The DNA for the CDR3 is TGTGCCAGCTCAGGAACGGGACAGACTAACTATGGCTACACCTTC.

This chain connects TRBV19 to TRBJ2-2; TRBD2 might be the D (6 bases). This CDR3 region has 15 residues. V was clipped by 6 bases and J by 5 bases, with 16 bases between them. The V gene's germline CDR1 is LNHDA and CDR2 SQIVND (reference sequence). The CDR3 here is CASSPRRGRTGELFF. CDR3 coding DNA: TGTGCCAGTAGCCCGAGGAGGGGTAGGACCGGGGAGCTGTTTTTT.

The V gene is TRBV6-1, the J gene TRBJ2-6; TRBD1 might be the D (5 bases). The CDR3 has 15 amino acids. V dropped 2 bases and J dropped 0 bases, with 5 bases sitting between them. Germline assignment: CDR1 MNHNS and CDR2 SASEGT. The CDR3, as DNA: TGTGCCAGCAGTGAACAGGGCTCTGGGGCCAACGTCCTGACTTTC. It codes for CASSEQGSGANVLTF.

This clone was observed a handful of times. The chain has TRBV20-1 and TRBJ2-7; a possible D gene is TRBD2 (7 bases). Germline V gene sequence: CDR1 DFQATT, CDR2 SNEGSKA (reference sequence). The CDR3 is 15 residues long. Trimming removed 3 bases at V and 7 bases at J, with 22 bases between. The CDR3 loop reads CSASGSVGGPGEQYF. The CDR3 DNA follows: TGCAGTGCTAGTGGATCGGTGGGGGGGCCTGGAGAGCAGTACTTC.

This chain uses TRBV11-2 with TRBJ2-3; D is possibly TRBD2 (6 bases). The ends were cut back, 2 bases at V and 0 bases at J, with 12 bases in the middle. The CDR3 consists of 16 residues. The germline V gene encodes CDR1 SGHAT and CDR2 FQNNGV. The CDR3: CASSLSTGDSTDTQYF. The DNA of the CDR3 is TGTGCCAGCAGCTTATCGACGGGGGATAGCACAGATACGCAGTATTTT.

This clone was counted a single time. The J gene is TRBJ1-5, the V gene TRBV6-5, with 7 positions matching TRBD1. The CDR3 sequence is 16 residues long. Trimming took 3 bases from V and 5 from J; bases not matched to a gene: 10. The germline V gene has CDR1 MNHEY and CDR2 SVGAGI. CDR3 DNA: TGTGCCAGCAGTTATCGCGGGACAGACACCGATCAGCCCCAGCATTTT. It encodes CASSYRGTDTDQPQHF.

This rearrangement joins TRBV5-1 to TRBJ1-1; D not resolved. Deletions cut 0 bases from V and 6 bases from J, with 9 bases between. The CDR3 is 13 residues long. The germline V gene has CDR1 SGHRS and CDR2 YFSETQ. The CDR3 protein is CASSLAMGAEAFF. CDR3 bases: TGCGCCAGCAGCTTGGCCATGGGAGCTGAAGCTTTCTTT.

This sequence joins TRBV7-8 and TRBJ1-3, with a possible D match to TRBD1 (6 bases). The CDR3 runs 14 residues. V lost 5 bases and J 1 base, leaving 9 bases between the germline ends. Germline V CDR1 and CDR2: SGHVS, FQNEAQ. CDR3 loop: CASSPQGSGNTIYF. The DNA of the CDR3 is TGTGCCAGCAGCCCACAGGGATCTGGAAACACCATATATTTT.